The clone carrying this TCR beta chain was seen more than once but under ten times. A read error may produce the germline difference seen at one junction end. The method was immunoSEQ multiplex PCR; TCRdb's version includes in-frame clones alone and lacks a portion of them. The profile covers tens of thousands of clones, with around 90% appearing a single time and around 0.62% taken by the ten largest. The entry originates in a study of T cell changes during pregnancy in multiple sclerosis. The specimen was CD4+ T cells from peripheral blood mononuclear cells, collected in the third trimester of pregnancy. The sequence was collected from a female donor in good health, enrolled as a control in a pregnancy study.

CDR3 loop: CSVASGGLF. CDR3 DNA: TGCAGCGTTGCGTCGGGGGGACTCTTT. The chain carries TRBV29-1 and TRBJ1-1, with a weak D call TRBD1 (5 bases). The CDR3 extends over 9 amino acids. Germline loops: CDR1 SQVTM, CDR2 ANQGSEA.